The 2 T cell receptor beta chains given below trace back to one sample, sequenced in a study of cytomegalovirus exposure and HLA in healthy donors. Assay: immunoSEQ multiplex PCR; the TCRdb copy retains only in-frame clones and omits some. This sample yields tens of thousands of clones, of which roughly 94% are seen a single time; roughly 2.4% belongs to the top ten. Sequenced: PBMCs. These receptors were taken from a man between 18 and 29 years old in good health and CMV-seronegative.

The rearrangement joins TRBV6-1 to TRBJ2-5; D is possibly TRBD1 (6 bases). Germline V CDR1 and CDR2: MNHNS, SASEGT. With 2 bases removed from V and 4 bases from J, the gap between germline ends came to 11 bases. The CDR3 loop spans 14 amino acids. CDR3: CASSEYRVGETQYF. The DNA for the CDR3 is TGTGCCAGCAGTGAATACAGGGTGGGAGAGACCCAGTACTTC.

V is TRBV2 and J is TRBJ1-4, with a tentative D call TRBD1 (5 bases). The CDR3 covers 13 residues. Germline V gives CDR1 SNHLY, CDR2 FYNNEI. V lost 4 bases and J lost 8, with 11 bases in between. CDR3 in amino acids: CASSVQAKEKLFF. In DNA, the CDR3 is TGTGCCAGCAGTGTACAGGCGAAGGAAAAACTGTTTTTT.